Included here is one TCR beta chain sequence, with context. Its cognate antigen is unknown. TCRdb independently ran MiXCR on the reads; one entry per CDR3 protein. The sample carries about 130,000 distinct CDR3 sequences, 20% to 30% recorded once. This sample is part of a study of T cell repertoires in cytomegalovirus infection. Study details: CMV infection and matching HLA type were both indicated by public TCR beta signatures.

The V segment lost 3 bases and the J segment 6 bases; nucleotides outside the gene matches: 3. The CDR3 runs to 13 residues. Specimen: PBMCs, sequenced either directly or after in vitro stimulation (not recorded which). This sequence joins TRBV12-3 or TRBV12-4 and TRBJ1-2; 8 bases agree with TRBD1. This TCR was recovered from a human donor in good health (CMV status not recorded). Some clones in this sample may be carry-over from other donors' samples. The CDR3 DNA sequence: TGTGCCAGCAGTTTGGACAGGGTTAATGGCTACACCTTC. Protein sequence: CASSLDRVNGYTF.